Listed below are T cell receptor beta chains from one sample, sequenced in a study of blood T cell repertoires in COVID-19. Only in-frame clones appear in the TCRdb table, and some are missing; sequencing was by immunoSEQ multiplex PCR. The data show 150,000 or so clones, approximately 82% seen once. The sequenced sample consisted of PBMCs or T cells enriched from blood (not recorded which). The receptors derive from a man in his 60s who had recovered from COVID-19. The CDR3 runs from the conserved cysteine through the conserved F or W. The D gene is left open where the match is weak. Clone size is not always given. Where it is, it says once, few, many or a class for expanded clones.

d_gene	v_gene	abundance	j_gene	CDR3nt	CDR3aa
TRBD1	TRBV7-2	-	TRBJ1-2	TGTGCCAGCAGTCTAACTCCAAACAGGGGGTTATCTCACTATGGCTACACCTTC	CASSLTPNRGLSHYGYTF
TRBD2	TRBV27	once	TRBJ2-3	TGTGCCAGCAGTTTATCGACTAGCAGGTTCTCAGATACGCAGTATTTT	CASSLSTSRFSDTQYF
-	TRBV24-1	-	TRBJ2-1	TGTGCCACCAGTGATCCGGCCCCCGGGGCGGGAAGAAATGAGCAGTTCTTC	CATSDPAPGAGRNEQFF
-	TRBV28	-	TRBJ1-1	TGTGCCAGCAACTTACTGGATGAGGCGGCTTTCTTT	CASNLLDEAAFF
-	TRBV28	-	TRBJ1-4	TGTGCCAGCTTAAGGGGGTCTAATGAAAAACTGTTTTTT	CASLRGSNEKLFF
TRBD2	TRBV3-1/TRBV3-2	-	TRBJ2-3	TGTGCCAGCAGCCAAGATCGGTTTAGCGGGGGAACCACAGATACGCAGTATTTT	CASSQDRFSGGTTDTQYF
TRBD1	TRBV27	-	TRBJ1-2	TGTGCCAGCAGTCCCCGACAGGGTAATGGCTACACCTTC	CASSPRQGNGYTF
TRBD2	TRBV9	-	TRBJ2-7	TGTGCCAGCAGCGTAGGACTAGCGGGGATCGAGCAGTACTTC	CASSVGLAGIEQYF
-	TRBV28	-	TRBJ1-1	TGTGCCAGCAGTTCCGCCGGACACATCGCGGCTTTCTTT	CASSSAGHIAAFF
TRBD2	TRBV29-1	-	TRBJ2-1	TGCAGCGTACTAGCGGGAGGCGGCTCCTACAATGAGCAGTTCTTC	CSVLAGGGSYNEQFF
-	TRBV28	-	TRBJ2-7	TGTGCCAGCAGTTCCGCCCCTGACAGTTCCTCCTACGAGCAGTACTTC	CASSSAPDSSSYEQYF
-	TRBV29-1	few	TRBJ1-5	TGCAGCGTTGCTGGGGGCACCAATCAGCCCCAGCATTTT	CSVAGGTNQPQHF
-	TRBV9	-	TRBJ2-7	TGTGCCAGCAGCATCGGACAAGGCCTATCCTACGAGCAGTACTTC	CASSIGQGLSYEQYF
TRBD1	TRBV25-1	-	TRBJ2-4	TGTGCCAGCAGTCTGACAGGGGTGAAAAACATTCAGTACTTC	CASSLTGVKNIQYF
TRBD1	TRBV9	few	TRBJ2-5	TGTGCCAGCAGCTCAGGAGTGACAGGGGCTATAGAGACCCAGTACTTC	CASSSGVTGAIETQYF
TRBD1	TRBV7-9	-	TRBJ2-1	TGTGCCAGCAGCTCCGGGACAGGGGGCGTTTGGATCTTC	CASSSGTGGVWIF
TRBD2	TRBV3-1/TRBV3-2	-	TRBJ2-5	TGTGCCAGCAGCCTCAGGACTAGTGGGGAGACCCAGTACTTC	CASSLRTSGETQYF
TRBD2	TRBV7-8	-	TRBJ2-1	TGTGCCAGCAGCTTAAACGGGCGGGCGGGGGAGCCCTACAATGAGCAGTTCTTC	CASSLNGRAGEPYNEQFF
TRBD1	TRBV2	-	TRBJ2-3	TGTGCCAGCAGTGTACAGGGGGCGGCGGTGGGGGCAGATACGCAGTATTTT	CASSVQGAAVGADTQYF
-	TRBV10-3	-	TRBJ2-7	TGTGCCATCAGTGAGTCGTTTCTCCGGCAGGGGATGTCCTACGAGCAGTACTTC	CAISESFLRQGMSYEQYF
-	TRBV11-3	few	TRBJ1-5	TGTGCCAGCAGCTCTCGACAGGACCATAGCAATCAGCCCCAGCATTTT	CASSSRQDHSNQPQHF
TRBD2	TRBV4-1	-	TRBJ2-3	TGCGCCAGCAGCCAAGAGACCCTCGGACTAGCGGTCACAGATACGCAGTATTTT	CASSQETLGLAVTDTQYF
-	TRBV5-1	-	TRBJ2-7	TGCGCCAGCAGCAGCCGGAGGGAGCAGTACTTC	CASSSRREQYF
TRBD1	TRBV29-1	-	TRBJ2-1	TGCAGTCATACAGGGGATTCTTCCTACAATGAGCAGTTCTTC	CSHTGDSSYNEQFF
TRBD2	TRBV5-1	-	TRBJ2-5	TGCGCCAGCAGCTTATTAGCGGGGGGGGCAATCGAGACCCAGTACTTC	CASSLLAGGAIETQYF
TRBD2	TRBV4-1	-	TRBJ2-1	TGCGCCAGCAGCCATCCCGTATGGTCCGGGACTAGCGGGAGAAGGGGTGAGCAGTTCTTC	CASSHPVWSGTSGRRGEQFF
-	TRBV29-1	few	TRBJ2-2	TGCAGCGTTGCTTGGACAGATCTCACCGGGGAGCTGTTTTTT	CSVAWTDLTGELFF
-	TRBV5-8	-	TRBJ1-2	TGTGCCAGCAGCCTGGACACTAACTATGGCTACACCTTC	CASSLDTNYGYTF
-	TRBV7-6	-	TRBJ2-7	TGTGCCAGCAGCTTAGGGGGCGGCTACGAGCAGTACTTC	CASSLGGGYEQYF
-	TRBV11-3	-	TRBJ1-1	TGTGCCAGCAGCTTAGGGGGCGGAATGAACACTGAAGCTTTCTTT	CASSLGGGMNTEAFF
-	TRBV9	once	TRBJ2-3	TGTGCCAGCAGCGTAGCTGTGGGGCACGCAGATACGCAGTATTTT	CASSVAVGHADTQYF
TRBD1	TRBV15	once	TRBJ2-5	TGTGCCACCAGCGGGACAGGTTGGGCGGAGACCCAGTACTTC	CATSGTGWAETQYF
-	TRBV28	-	TRBJ1-1	TGTGCCAGCAGTCCTTCGAACACTGAAGCTTTCTTT	CASSPSNTEAFF
-	TRBV6-1	once	TRBJ2-1	TGTGCCAGCAGTGAAAGGAGCGTAAGTGAGCAGTTCTTC	CASSERSVSEQFF
-	TRBV4-1	once	TRBJ2-1	TGCGCCAGCAGCCCGGGAGGCGGGAGAGGGGGCAATGAGCAGTTCTTC	CASSPGGGRGGNEQFF
-	TRBV9	-	TRBJ2-5	TGTGCCAGCAGCCCTTGGACATCCAACGGGGAGACCCAGTACTTC	CASSPWTSNGETQYF
-	TRBV20-1	-	TRBJ1-2	TGCAGTGCTAGTGGTATACTACACCCGGTTCCGAACTTC	CSASGILHPVPNF
-	TRBV10-3	-	TRBJ2-7	TGTGCCATCAGTGTAATGGTCGCGTCCTACGAGCAGTACTTC	CAISVMVASYEQYF
-	TRBV7-3	once	TRBJ2-3	TGTGCCAGCAGCTTAAGTGGAGGAAGCACAGATACGCAGTATTTT	CASSLSGGSTDTQYF
TRBD1	TRBV7-8	-	TRBJ2-7	TGTGCCAGCAGCTCCATGGGAGGACAGGGGACCCCGCTCTACGAGCAGTACTTC	CASSSMGGQGTPLYEQYF
-	TRBV29-1	-	TRBJ2-3	TGCAGCGTTGTTCACCGACTCTTAGATACGCAGTATTTT	CSVVHRLLDTQYF
TRBD2	TRBV5-1	-	TRBJ2-2	TGCGCCAGCAGCTGGGTACTAGCGGGGGGGCCGAACACCGGGGAGCTGTTTTTT	CASSWVLAGGPNTGELFF
-	TRBV21-1	-	TRBJ2-2	TGTGCCAGCAGCAAATCCAGCAGCGCGAACACCGGGGAGCTGTTTTTT	CASSKSSSANTGELFF
-	TRBV14	few	TRBJ1-4	TGTGCCAGCAGCCAAGAAAGGGGGATTGCTAATGAAAAACTGTTTTTT	CASSQERGIANEKLFF
-	TRBV5-1	-	TRBJ1-4	TGCGCCAGCAGCTTGGATACAGGGACTAATGAAAAACTGTTTTTT	CASSLDTGTNEKLFF
TRBD1	TRBV19	-	TRBJ1-6	TGTGCCAGCAGTGGGACAGGGGCCACGGGGTCACCCCTCCACTTT	CASSGTGATGSPLHF
-	TRBV5-1	-	TRBJ2-7	TGCGCCAGCAGCTTGGATGGCAGGGGGGTTTACGAGCAGTACTTC	CASSLDGRGVYEQYF
-	TRBV30	-	TRBJ1-5	TGTGCCTGGAGTGTACTTGCGAGCAATCAGCCCCAGCATTTT	CAWSVLASNQPQHF
TRBD2	TRBV7-3	-	TRBJ2-1	TGTGCCAGCAGTCGAAGAGGGGTTACTAGCGGTCTCCAAACTAGCTCCTACAATGAGCAGTTCTTC	CASSRRGVTSGLQTSSYNEQFF
-	TRBV9	-	TRBJ2-2	TGTGCCAGCAGCTTGGACAGTCTTTTCACCGGGGAGCTGTTTTTT	CASSLDSLFTGELFF
TRBD1	TRBV29-1	-	TRBJ1-1	TGCAGCATACGCCGGACAGGAGCTAACACTGAAGCTTTCTTT	CSIRRTGANTEAFF
-	TRBV19	-	TRBJ2-3	TGTGCCAGTAGTATAGCGACAGGACCCCATACGCAGTATTTT	CASSIATGPHTQYF
TRBD1	TRBV7-9	-	TRBJ2-7	TGTGCCAGCAGCTTAGAGACAGGGGTTTACGAGCAGTACTTC	CASSLETGVYEQYF
-	TRBV6-5	once	TRBJ1-3	TGTGCCAGCAGTTTGACGGGACAACCGGTTGGAAACACCATATATTTT	CASSLTGQPVGNTIYF
TRBD2	TRBV5-1	-	TRBJ2-7	TGCGCCAGCAGCCCCAATGGACTAGCGGGATGGCAGTACTTC	CASSPNGLAGWQYF
TRBD1	TRBV13	-	TRBJ1-5	TGTGCCAGCAGCCAGGGGGCTCAGCCCCAGCATTTT	CASSQGAQPQHF
TRBD2	TRBV29-1	-	TRBJ2-7	TGCAGCGTACTAGCGGGAGAAGTACAAACCTACGAGCAGTACTTC	CSVLAGEVQTYEQYF
TRBD2	TRBV5-1	-	TRBJ2-7	TGCGCCAGCAGCCAGGGACTAGCGGGGGGGCCGACCTACGAGCAGTACTTC	CASSQGLAGGPTYEQYF
-	TRBV6-4	-	TRBJ2-7	TGTGCCAGCAGTGCGTCGGTCTACGAGCAGTACTTC	CASSASVYEQYF
TRBD1	TRBV6-6	-	TRBJ1-1	TGTGCCAGCAGTTACTCGGAGGACAGGGAAGCTTTCTTT	CASSYSEDREAFF